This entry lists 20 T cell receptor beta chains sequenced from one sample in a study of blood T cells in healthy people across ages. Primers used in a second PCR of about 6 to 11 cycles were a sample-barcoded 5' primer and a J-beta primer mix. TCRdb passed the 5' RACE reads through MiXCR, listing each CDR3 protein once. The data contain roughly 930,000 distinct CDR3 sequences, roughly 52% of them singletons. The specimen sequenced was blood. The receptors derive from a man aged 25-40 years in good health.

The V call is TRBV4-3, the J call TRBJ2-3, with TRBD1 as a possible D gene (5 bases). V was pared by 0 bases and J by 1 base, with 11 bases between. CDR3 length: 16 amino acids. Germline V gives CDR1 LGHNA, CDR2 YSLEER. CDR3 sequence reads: CASSQDKAGRTDTQYF. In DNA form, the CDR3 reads TGCGCCAGCAGCCAAGATAAGGCAGGGCGCACAGATACGCAGTATTTT.

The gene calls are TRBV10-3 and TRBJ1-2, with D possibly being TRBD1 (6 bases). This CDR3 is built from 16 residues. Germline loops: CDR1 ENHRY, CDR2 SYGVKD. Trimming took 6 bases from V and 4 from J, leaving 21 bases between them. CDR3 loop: CAIRVSGQSLGYGYTF. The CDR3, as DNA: TGTGCCATCAGGGTCTCGGGACAAAGTTTAGGCTATGGCTACACCTTC.

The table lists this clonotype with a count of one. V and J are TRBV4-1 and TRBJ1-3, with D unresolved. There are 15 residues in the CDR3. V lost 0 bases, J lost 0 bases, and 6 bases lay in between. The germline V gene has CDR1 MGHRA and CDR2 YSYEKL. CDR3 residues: CASSQEQHSGNTIYF. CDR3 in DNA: TGCGCCAGCAGCCAAGAACAACACTCTGGAAACACCATATATTTT.

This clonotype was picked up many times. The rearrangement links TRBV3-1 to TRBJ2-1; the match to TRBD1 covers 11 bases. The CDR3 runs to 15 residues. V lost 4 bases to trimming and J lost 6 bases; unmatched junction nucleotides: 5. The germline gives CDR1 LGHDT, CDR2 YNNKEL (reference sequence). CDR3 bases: TGTGCCAGCAGCCTCGGGGACAGGGGGTCCAATGAGCAGTTCTTC. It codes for CASSLGDRGSNEQFF.

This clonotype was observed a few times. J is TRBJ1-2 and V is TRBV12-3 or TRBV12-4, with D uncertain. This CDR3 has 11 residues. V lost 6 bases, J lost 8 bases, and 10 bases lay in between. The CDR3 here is CASRTWQGYTF. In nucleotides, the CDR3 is TGTGCCAGCAGGACTTGGCAGGGCTACACCTTC.

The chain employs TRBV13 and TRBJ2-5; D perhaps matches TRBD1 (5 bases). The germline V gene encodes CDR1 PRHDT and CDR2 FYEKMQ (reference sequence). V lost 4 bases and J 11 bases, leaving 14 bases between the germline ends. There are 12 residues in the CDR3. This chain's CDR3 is CASSSTGQTQYF. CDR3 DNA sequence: TGTGCCAGCAGCTCCACAGGCCAAACTCAGTACTTC.

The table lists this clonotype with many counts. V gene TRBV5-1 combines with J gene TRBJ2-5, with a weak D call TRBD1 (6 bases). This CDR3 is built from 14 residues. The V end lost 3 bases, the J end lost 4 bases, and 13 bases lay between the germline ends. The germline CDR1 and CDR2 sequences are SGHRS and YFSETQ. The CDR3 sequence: CASSSTGHIETQYF. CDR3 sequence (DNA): TGCGCCAGCAGCTCTACAGGGCACATAGAGACCCAGTACTTC.

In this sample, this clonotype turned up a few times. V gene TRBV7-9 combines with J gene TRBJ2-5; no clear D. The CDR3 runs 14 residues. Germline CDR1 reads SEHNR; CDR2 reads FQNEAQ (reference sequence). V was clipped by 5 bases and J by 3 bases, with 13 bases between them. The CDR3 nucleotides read TGTGCCAGCAGCCGAAGGGATTTCGAAGAGACCCAGTACTTC. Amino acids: CASSRRDFEETQYF.

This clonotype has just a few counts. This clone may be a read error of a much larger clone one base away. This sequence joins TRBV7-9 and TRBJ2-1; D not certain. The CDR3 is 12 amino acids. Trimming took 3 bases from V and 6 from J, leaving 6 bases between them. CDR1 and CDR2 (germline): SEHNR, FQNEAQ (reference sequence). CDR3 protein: CASSFEGNEQFF. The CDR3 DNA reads TGTGCCAGCAGCTTCGAAGGCAATGAGCAGTTCTTC.

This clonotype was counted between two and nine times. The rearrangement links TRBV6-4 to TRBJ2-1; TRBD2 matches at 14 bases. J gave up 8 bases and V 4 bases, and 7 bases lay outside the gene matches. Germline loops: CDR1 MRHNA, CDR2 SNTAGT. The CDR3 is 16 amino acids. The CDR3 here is CASSVEGLAGVHEQFF. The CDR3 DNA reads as TGTGCCAGCAGTGTGGAGGGACTAGCGGGGGTACATGAGCAGTTCTTC.

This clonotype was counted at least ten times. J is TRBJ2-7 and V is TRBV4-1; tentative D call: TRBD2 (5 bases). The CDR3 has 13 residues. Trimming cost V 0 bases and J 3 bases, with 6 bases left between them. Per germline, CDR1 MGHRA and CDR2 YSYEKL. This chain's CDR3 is CASSQESGYEQYF. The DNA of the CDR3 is TGCGCCAGCAGCCAAGAAAGCGGCTACGAGCAGTACTTC.

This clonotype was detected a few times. The CDR3 protein is CASSLDAGGTYEQYF. In nucleotides, the CDR3 is TGTGCCAGCAGCTTAGACGCGGGGGGGACCTACGAGCAGTACTTC. This rearrangement joins TRBV7-2 to TRBJ2-7; TRBD2 matches 9 bases. After removal of 1 base from V and 2 bases from J, the junction contained 3 bases not matched to a gene. Looked up from germline, CDR1 is SGHTA and CDR2 is FQGNSA. This CDR3 has 15 residues.

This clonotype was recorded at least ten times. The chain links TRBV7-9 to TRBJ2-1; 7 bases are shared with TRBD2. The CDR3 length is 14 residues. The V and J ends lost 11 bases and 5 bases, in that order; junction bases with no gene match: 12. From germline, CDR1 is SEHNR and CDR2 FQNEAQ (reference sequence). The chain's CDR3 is CAGTRGSGNNEQFF. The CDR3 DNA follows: TGTGCCGGAACGCGGGGGAGCGGAAACAATGAGCAGTTCTTC. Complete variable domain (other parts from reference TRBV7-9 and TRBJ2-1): DTGVSQNPRHKITKRGQNVTFRCDPISEHNRLYWYRQTLGQGPEFLTYFQNEAQLEKSRLLSDRFSAERPKGSFSTLEIQRTEQGDSAMYLCAGTRGSGNNEQFFGPGTRLTVL.

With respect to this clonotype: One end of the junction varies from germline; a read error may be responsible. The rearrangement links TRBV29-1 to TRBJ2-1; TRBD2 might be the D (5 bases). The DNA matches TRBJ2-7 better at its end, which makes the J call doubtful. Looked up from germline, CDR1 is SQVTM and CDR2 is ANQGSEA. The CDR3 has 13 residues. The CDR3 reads CGVEEVSYNEQYF. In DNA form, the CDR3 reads TGCGGCGTTGAGGAGGTCTCCTACAATGAGCAGTACTTC.

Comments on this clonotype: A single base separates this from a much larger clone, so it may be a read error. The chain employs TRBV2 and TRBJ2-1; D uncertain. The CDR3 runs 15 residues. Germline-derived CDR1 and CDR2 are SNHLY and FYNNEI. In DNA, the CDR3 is TGTGCCAGCGGTGCTCAGATAAGCTCCTACAGTGAGCAGTTCTTC. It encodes CASGAQISSYSEQFF.

The CDR3 sequence is CASSQDGMYGYTF. The CDR3 DNA follows: TGCGCCAGCAGCCAAGATGGGATGTATGGCTACACCTTC. J is TRBJ1-2 and V is TRBV4-3, with D hard to call. This CDR3 comprises 13 residues. Germline lookup yields CDR1 LGHNA and CDR2 YSLEER. Trimming cost V 0 bases and J 5 bases, with 7 bases left between them.

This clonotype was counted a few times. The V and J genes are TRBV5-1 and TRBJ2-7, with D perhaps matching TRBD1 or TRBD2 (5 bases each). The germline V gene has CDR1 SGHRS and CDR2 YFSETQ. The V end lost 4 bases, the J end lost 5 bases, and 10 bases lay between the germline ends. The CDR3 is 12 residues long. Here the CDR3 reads CASSSRGHEQYF. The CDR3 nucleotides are TGCGCCAGCAGCAGCCGGGGCCACGAGCAGTACTTC.

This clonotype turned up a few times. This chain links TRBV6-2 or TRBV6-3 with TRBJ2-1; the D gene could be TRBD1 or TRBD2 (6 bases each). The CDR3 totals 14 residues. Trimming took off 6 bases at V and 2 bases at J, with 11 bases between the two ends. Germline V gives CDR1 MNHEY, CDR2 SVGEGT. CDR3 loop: CASRLGGPYNEQFF. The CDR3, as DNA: TGTGCCAGCAGGCTCGGGGGCCCCTACAATGAGCAGTTCTTC.

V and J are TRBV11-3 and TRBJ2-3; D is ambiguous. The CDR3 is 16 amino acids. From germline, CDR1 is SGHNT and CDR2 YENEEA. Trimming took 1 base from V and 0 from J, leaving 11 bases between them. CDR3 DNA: TGTGCCAGCAGCTTAGTCGGGTACCTCAGCACAGATACGCAGTATTTT. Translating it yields CASSLVGYLSTDTQYF.

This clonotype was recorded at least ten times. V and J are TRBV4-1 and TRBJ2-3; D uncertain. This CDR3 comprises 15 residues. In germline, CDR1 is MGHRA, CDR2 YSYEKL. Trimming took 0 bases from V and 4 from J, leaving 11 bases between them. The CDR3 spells CASSQEMSRPDTQYF. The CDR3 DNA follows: TGCGCCAGCAGCCAAGAAATGAGCAGGCCAGATACGCAGTATTTT.